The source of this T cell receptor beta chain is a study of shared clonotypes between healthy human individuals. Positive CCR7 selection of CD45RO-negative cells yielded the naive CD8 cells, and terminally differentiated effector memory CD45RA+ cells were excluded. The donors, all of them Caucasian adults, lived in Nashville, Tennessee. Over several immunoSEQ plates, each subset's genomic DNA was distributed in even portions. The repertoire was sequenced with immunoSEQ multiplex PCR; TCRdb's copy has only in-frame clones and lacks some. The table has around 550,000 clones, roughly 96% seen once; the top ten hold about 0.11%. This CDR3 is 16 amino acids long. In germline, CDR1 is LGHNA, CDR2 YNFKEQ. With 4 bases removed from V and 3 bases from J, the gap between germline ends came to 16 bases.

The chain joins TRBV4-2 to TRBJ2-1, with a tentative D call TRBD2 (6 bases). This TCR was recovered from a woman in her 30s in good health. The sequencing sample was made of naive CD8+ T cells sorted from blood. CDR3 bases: TGTGCCAGCAGCCCTTTCATTGGGGGAGGCTACAATGAGCAGTTCTTC. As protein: CASSPFIGGGYNEQFF.